One and the same sample provided the 21 T cell receptor beta chains below, sequenced in a study of T cells in Graves' hyperthyroidism and ophthalmopathy. TCR beta CDR3 regions were amplified from RNA transcripts. HTBI primers were employed in a first-round RT-PCR of the TCR CDR3. TCRdb reanalysed the multiplex PCR reads using MiXCR and keeps one entry per CDR3 protein. The sample lists 37,000 or so distinct CDR3 sequences; roughly half were seen once. The sample was blood. The receptors stem from a man aged 40-50 years with Graves' ophthalmopathy.

This clonotype was found many times. V and J are TRBV7-9 and TRBJ1-1; TRBD1 matches at 7 bases. The CDR3 is 15 amino acids. V was clipped by 3 bases and J by 1 base; unmatched bases: 5. CDR1 and CDR2 (germline): SEHNR, FQNEAQ (reference sequence). The CDR3 bases are TGTGCCAGCAGCTTGTCAGGGGGTTGGAACACTGAAGCTTTCTTT. Its translation is CASSLSGGWNTEAFF.

The V and J genes are TRBV20-1 and TRBJ1-5; D perhaps matches TRBD1 (5 bases). The germline V gene encodes CDR1 DFQATT and CDR2 SNEGSKA (reference sequence). Between the trimmed V and J ends, which lost 6 bases and 4 bases, there was a span of 16 bases. The CDR3 is 14 amino acids. This CDR3 is CSATGREWNQPQHF. The CDR3 nucleotides read TGCAGTGCCACTGGCAGGGAATGGAATCAGCCCCAGCATTTT.

This chain uses TRBV7-9 with TRBJ2-5; a possible D gene is TRBD1 (6 bases). Germline CDR1 reads SEHNR; CDR2 reads FQNEAQ (reference sequence). V was shortened by 6 bases and J by 0 bases, with 14 bases between the two germline ends. The CDR3 covers 15 residues. CDR3 nucleotides: TGTGCCAGCAGTGCCCGAAGGGGGTACCAAGAGACCCAGTACTTC. Translating gives CASSARRGYQETQYF. Together with reference TRBV7-9 and TRBJ2-5, the CDR3 gives the full variable domain: DTGVSQNPRHKITKRGQNVTFRCDPISEHNRLYWYRQTLGQGPEFLTYFQNEAQLEKSRLLSDRFSAERPKGSFSTLEIQRTEQGDSAMYLCASSARRGYQETQYFGPGTRLLVL.

The V call is TRBV7-2, the J call TRBJ2-1, with TRBD2 matching 11 bases. The germline gives CDR1 SGHTA, CDR2 FQGNSA. The CDR3 is 16 amino acids. J gave up 3 bases and V 3 bases, and 4 bases lay outside the gene matches. CDR3 DNA: TGTGCCAGCAGCTTTTTAGCGGGAGGGGTCTACAATGAGCAGTTCTTC. It is translated as CASSFLAGGVYNEQFF.

The table lists this clonotype with many counts. V is TRBV6-5 and J is TRBJ2-2, with D maybe TRBD1 (6 bases). Germline loops: CDR1 MNHEY, CDR2 SVGAGI. The CDR3 is 15 amino acids. Trimming left V 9 bases short and J 2 bases short, with 16 bases between. CDR3 protein: CASSPGTRNTGELFF. CDR3 sequence (DNA): TGTGCCAGTTCCCCCGGGACACGAAACACCGGGGAGCTGTTTTTT.

This chain uses TRBV29-1 with TRBJ2-1, with 16 positions matching TRBD2. The CDR3 extends over 15 amino acids. After removal of 7 bases from V and 6 bases from J, the junction contained 6 bases not matched to a gene. From germline, CDR1 is SQVTM and CDR2 ANQGSEA. The CDR3 nucleotides read TGCAGCGACCTGGGACTAGCGGGAGGGGGCAATGAGCAGTTCTTC. Translation gives CSDLGLAGGGNEQFF.

This clonotype appeared a few times. The junction does not match germline at one end; this may be a read error. The chain is built from TRBV2 and TRBJ2-3; the D is unclear. The CDR3 loop spans 12 amino acids. Germline assignment: CDR1 SNHLY and CDR2 FYNNEI. The DNA for the CDR3 is TGTGCCAGCAGTGAGAGCACAGATACGGAGCATTTT. Protein sequence: CASSESTDTEHF. The full variable domain, with the rest looked up from reference TRBV2 and TRBJ2-3, is EPEVTQTPSHQVTQMGQEVILRCVPISNHLYFYWYRQILGQKVEFLVSFYNNEISEKSEIFDDQFSVERPDGSNFTLKIRSTKLEDSAMYFCASSESTDTEHFGPGTRLTVL.

V gene TRBV18 combines with J gene TRBJ2-1, with D perhaps TRBD1 (6 bases). The V end was cut by 4 bases, the J end by 8 bases, with 12 bases between. The germline CDR1 and CDR2 sequences are KGHSH and LQKENI. The CDR3 totals 13 residues. The CDR3 sequence is CASSQGNRDEQFF. Written as DNA, the CDR3 is TGTGCCAGCTCACAAGGAAACAGGGATGAGCAGTTCTTC.

This clonotype was recorded at least ten times. This sequence joins TRBV6-1 and TRBJ2-1; D unclear. V was pared by 1 base and J by 0 bases, with 10 bases between. The CDR3 contains 16 residues. The germline CDR1 and CDR2 sequences are MNHNS and SASEGT. The CDR3 DNA reads as TGTGCCAGCAGTGAAGTCGGGCGGAGCTCCTACAATGAGCAGTTCTTC. Its protein product is CASSEVGRSSYNEQFF.

At least ten counts were recorded for this clonotype. V usage is TRBV25-1 and J usage is TRBJ2-5; D call uncertain. This CDR3 region has 14 residues. V shed 3 bases and J shed 5 bases, with 13 bases lying between them. Germline CDR1 MGHDK, CDR2 SYGVNS. CDR3 bases: TGTGCCAGCAGTGATAATGGCTATGGGGAGACCCAGTACTTC. Protein sequence: CASSDNGYGETQYF.

V is TRBV10-2 and J is TRBJ1-6; no definite D call. CDR1 WSHSY and CDR2 SAAADI come from the germline V gene. The V end lost 5 bases, the J end lost 5 bases, and 10 bases lay between the germline ends. The CDR3 runs 14 residues. CDR3 sequence (DNA): TGCGCCAGCAGTCCCTACGGGGATAATTCACCCCTCCACTTT. Protein sequence: CASSPYGDNSPLHF.

This clonotype was observed at least ten times. The V call is TRBV9, the J call TRBJ2-7; no reliable D call. Per germline, CDR1 SGDLS and CDR2 YYNGEE. V lost 0 bases and J 1 base, leaving 8 bases between the germline ends. CDR3 size: 14 residues. The CDR3 DNA reads TGTGCCAGCAGCGTAGATTGGGGATCCTACGAGCAGTACTTC. Translating gives CASSVDWGSYEQYF. The full variable domain, with the rest looked up from reference TRBV9 and TRBJ2-7, is DSGVTQTPKHLITATGQRVTLRCSPRSGDLSVYWYQQSLDQGLQFLIQYYNGEERAKGNILERFSAQQFPDLHSELNLSSLELGDSALYFCASSVDWGSYEQYFGPGTRLTVT.

V is TRBV5-1 and J is TRBJ2-2; 9 bases agree with TRBD2. V was clipped by 0 bases and J by 5 bases; unmatched bases: 11. The CDR3 covers 18 residues. CDR1 and CDR2 from the germline V gene are SGHRS and YFSETQ. CDR3 coding DNA: TGCGCCAGCAGCTTGGGGAGGCTAGCGGGAAGGGGAACCGGGGAGCTGTTTTTT. Protein: CASSLGRLAGRGTGELFF.

The J gene is TRBJ1-1, the V gene TRBV20-1; D is uncertain. The CDR3 has 12 amino acids. Germline lookup yields CDR1 DFQATT and CDR2 SNEGSKA (reference sequence). CDR3 region: CGVRGGVKEAFF. The CDR3 nucleotides read TGCGGTGTTAGAGGTGGGGTAAAGGAAGCTTTCTTT.

The table lists this clonotype with many counts. The genes are TRBV28 and TRBJ1-2; maybe TRBD1 (5 bases). Trimming stripped 8 bases from V and 3 bases from J, with 13 bases between. This CDR3 spans 13 amino acids. The V gene's germline CDR1 is MDHEN and CDR2 SYDVKM. In DNA form, the CDR3 reads TGTGCCAGCCGGGGCCCCTATTACTATGGCTACACCTTC. Translated: CASRGPYYYGYTF.

Comments on this clonotype: A much more abundant neighbour one base away suggests this may be a read error. The V and J genes are TRBV28 and TRBJ1-4, with unresolved D. Germline assignment: CDR1 MDHEN and CDR2 SYDVKM. The CDR3 totals 16 residues. Trimming removed 6 bases at V and 7 bases at J, with 21 bases between. This CDR3 reads CASRAEGRAKGEKLFF. The CDR3 region has the DNA TGTGCCAGCAGAGCCGAAGGACGGGCTAAGGGTGAAAAACTGTTTTTT.

The rearrangement links TRBV20-1 to TRBJ2-3, with a weak D call TRBD2 (6 bases). Germline loops: CDR1 DFQATT, CDR2 SNEGSKA (reference sequence). V was shortened by 3 bases and J by 2 bases, with 18 bases between the two germline ends. The CDR3 runs to 16 residues. Here the CDR3 DNA reads TGCAGTGCTAGTGACCTAGCGAAACTTTTCACAGATACGCAGTATTTT. The encoded protein is CSASDLAKLFTDTQYF.

Comment on this clonotype: Mismatch with germline at one junction end may stem from a read error. The V gene is TRBV5-6, the J gene TRBJ1-3; D not resolved. CDR1 and CDR2 (germline): SGHDT, YYEEEE. This CDR3 has 14 residues. DNA of the CDR3: TGTGCTAGCAGCCGTGCAGCGGAGGGAAACACCATATATTTT. Translation gives CASSRAAEGNTIYF.

This clonotype was seen at least ten times. The chain is built from TRBV27 and TRBJ2-1; tentatively, D is TRBD1 (5 bases). Germline V gene lookup returns CDR1 MNHEY and CDR2 SMNVEV (reference sequence). This CDR3 has 15 residues. V was cut by 4 bases and J by 2 bases, with 12 bases left in between. CDR3 DNA: TGTGCCAGCAGTTACGACAGTGCCCCCTACAATGAGCAGTTCTTC. Translated, it gives CASSYDSAPYNEQFF.

In its sample, this clonotype was seen many times. The chain is built from TRBV9 and TRBJ1-1, with D unresolved. The V gene's germline CDR1 is SGDLS and CDR2 YYNGEE. V was cut by 4 bases and J by 6 bases, with 16 bases left in between. CDR3 length: 14 amino acids. The CDR3 region is CASSPRPKVAEAFF. For the CDR3, the DNA is TGTGCCAGCAGCCCCCGACCGAAAGTGGCTGAAGCTTTCTTT.

V and J are TRBV19 and TRBJ2-7; 7 nucleotides agree with TRBD2. This CDR3 region has 15 residues. V shed 3 bases, J shed 2 bases, and the junction held 7 bases outside the gene matches. Germline CDR1 is LNHDA and CDR2 is SQIVND (reference sequence). CDR3 in amino acids: CASSIGGERTYEQYF. Written as DNA, the CDR3 is TGTGCCAGTAGTATTGGGGGGGAAAGGACCTACGAGCAGTACTTC.